A single sample gave rise to the 10 T cell receptor beta chains below, sequenced in a study of shared T cell receptors in the human thymus (dated by TCRdb to about 2021). The library was built by means of the immunoSEQ multiplex PCR assay. What TCRdb holds here is the immuneACCESS table cut down to in-frame rearrangements. Part of the clones is not present; checked against another copy, under half of the missing clones reflect an unresolved V gene, and the others are unexplained. The sample data list about 710,000 clones, and about 87% of these were observed just once. The biggest ten clones account for roughly 0.0086% of the sample. These same records also appear under a second study, on human thymus T cells.

Sequences were obtained from thymocytes. The receptors originated from a boy under three years old with a congenital heart defect. Donor details come from another sample of the same person, matched by shared clones.

With regard to this clone: Germline and junction disagree at one end, which may indicate a read error. The chain has TRBV7-7 and TRBJ2-7; no reliable D call. Germline CDR1 reads SSHAT; CDR2 reads FNYEAQ (reference sequence). The CDR3 loop spans 18 amino acids. The CDR3 protein is CASSLGPECRITSYEQYF. The CDR3, as DNA: TGTGCTAGCAGCTTAGGGCCCGAGTGCAGGATAACCTCCTACGAGCAGTACTTC.

This clone was picked up one time. The CDR3 sequence is CASSPLPALAADGWGDTQYF. The DNA for the CDR3 is TGTGCCAGCAGCCCCCTTCCTGCTCTAGCGGCAGACGGGTGGGGAGATACGCAGTATTTT. The genes are TRBV7-8 and TRBJ2-3, with TRBD2 matching over 7 bases. The CDR3 contains 20 residues. With 5 bases clipped from V and 5 bases from J, the junction kept 25 bases outside the gene matches. The V gene's germline CDR1 is SGHVS and CDR2 FQNEAQ. The full variable domain, with the rest looked up from reference TRBV7-8 and TRBJ2-3, is GAGVSQSPRYKVAKRGQDVALRCDPISGHVSLFWYQQALGQGPEFLTYFQNEAQLDKSGLPSDRFFAERPEGSVSTLKIQRTQQEDSAVYLCASSPLPALAADGWGDTQYFGPGTRLTVL.

A single count supports this clone. The CDR3 sequence: CASSYFPGIYEQYF. In nucleotides, the CDR3 is TGTGCCAGCAGCTATTTTCCGGGAATCTACGAGCAGTACTTC. The chain is built from TRBV7-9 and TRBJ2-7; D might be TRBD2 (5 bases). V was cut by 4 bases and J by 3 bases, with 13 bases left in between. This CDR3 comprises 14 residues. From germline, CDR1 is SEHNR and CDR2 FQNEAQ (reference sequence). The whole variable domain, filled in from reference TRBV7-9 and TRBJ2-7, reads DTGVSQNPRHKITKRGQNVTFRCDPISEHNRLYWYRQTLGQGPEFLTYFQNEAQLEKSRLLSDRFSAERPKGSFSTLEIQRTEQGDSAMYLCASSYFPGIYEQYFGPGTRLTVT.

The rearrangement joins TRBV15 to TRBJ2-7, with D possibly matching TRBD2 (6 bases). Looked up from germline, CDR1 is LNHNV and CDR2 is YYDKDF (reference sequence). The CDR3 has 16 amino acids. V shed 0 bases and J shed 1 base, with 13 bases lying between them. The CDR3: CATSRDGGCGSYEQYF. CDR3 nucleotide sequence: TGTGCCACCAGCAGAGACGGGGGTTGTGGGTCCTACGAGCAGTACTTC.

The rearrangement joins TRBV19 to TRBJ2-7, with D unclear. V gave up 5 bases and J gave up 2 bases, with 10 bases separating them. CDR3 length: 13 amino acids. CDR1 is LNHDA, CDR2 SQIVND, per germline (reference sequence). CDR3 sequence (DNA): TGTGCCAGTAGTGTCGGGTTCACCTACGAGCAGTACTTC. This codes for CASSVGFTYEQYF.

This rearrangement joins TRBV2 to TRBJ2-1, with 14 bases matching TRBD2. The CDR3 runs 17 residues. Per germline, CDR1 SNHLY and CDR2 FYNNEI. The V gene end was trimmed by 5 bases and the J gene end by 7 bases; junction bases not matched to a gene: 10. Here the CDR3 DNA reads TGTGCCAGCAGTCGACCGGGACTAGCGGGGGAGGGTAATGAGCAGTTCTTC. Its translation: CASSRPGLAGEGNEQFF. The full variable domain, in which reference TRBV2 and TRBJ2-1 provide the parts outside the CDR3, is EPEVTQTPSHQVTQMGQEVILRCVPISNHLYFYWYRQILGQKVEFLVSFYNNEISEKSEIFDDQFSVERPDGSNFTLKIRSTKLEDSAMYFCASSRPGLAGEGNEQFFGPGTRLTVL.

The chain recombines TRBV28 with TRBJ1-5; D is uncertain. CDR1 and CDR2 from the germline V gene are MDHEN and SYDVKM. This CDR3 has 14 residues. Trimming removed 5 bases at V and 1 base at J, with 9 bases between. The CDR3 sequence is CASSTEWSNQPQHF. The DNA of the CDR3 is TGTGCCAGCAGTACGGAGTGGAGCAATCAGCCCCAGCATTTT. The full variable domain, completed using reference TRBV28 and TRBJ1-5, is DVKVTQSSRYLVKRTGEKVFLECVQDMDHENMFWYRQDPGLGLRLIYFSYDVKMKEKGDIPEGYSVSREKKERFSLILESASTNQTSMYLCASSTEWSNQPQHFGDGTRLSIL.

The chain links TRBV11-2 to TRBJ2-3; 8 bases line up with TRBD2. V gave up 4 bases and J gave up 2 bases; unmatched junction bases: 11. Germline V gives CDR1 SGHAT, CDR2 FQNNGV. This CDR3 has 17 residues. CDR3 in DNA: TGTGCCAGCAGCTCCCTGGGGCGGGAGGACCCCACAGATACGCAGTATTTT. This codes for CASSSLGREDPTDTQYF.

The genes are TRBV30 and TRBJ2-1; tentatively, D is TRBD1 (5 bases). Between the trimmed V and J ends, which lost 1 base and 2 bases, there was a span of 12 bases. Germline CDR1 is GTSNPN and CDR2 is SVGIG (reference sequence). The CDR3 has 15 residues. CDR3 in amino acids: CAWSDRGSAYNEQFF. The DNA of the CDR3 is TGTGCCTGGAGTGATAGGGGAAGTGCCTACAATGAGCAGTTCTTC.

The rearrangement links TRBV29-1 to TRBJ2-7, with D maybe TRBD1 (5 bases). This CDR3 has 18 amino acids. Per the germline V gene, CDR1 is SQVTM and CDR2 is ANQGSEA. V was shortened by 5 bases and J by 0 bases, with 26 bases between the two germline ends. The DNA for the CDR3 is TGCAGCGTTAGACTCAGGGCAGAATCATATCTTCCCTCCTACGAGCAGTACTTC. Residues: CSVRLRAESYLPSYEQYF.